Listed here are 27 T cell receptor beta chains from one sample, sequenced in a study of cytomegalovirus exposure and HLA in healthy donors (dated by TCRdb to about 2017). The protocol used for the library was the immunoSEQ multiplex PCR assay. A mixture of 60 forward primers for TCR Vbeta segments and 13 reverse primers for TCR Jbeta segments was used in the multiplex PCR. TCRdb stores this immuneACCESS table with in-frame sequences only. Part of the clones is absent; in the studies checked, under half of the shortfall reflects unresolved V genes, and no reason is known for the rest. The sample data list some 150,000 clones, and about four fifths of these were observed just once. Approximately 2.3% of the sample belongs to the ten largest clones. Sample: PBMCs. The receptor source for this set is a young man in good health and CMV-seronegative.

The V call is TRBV28, the J call TRBJ1-1; 7 bases map to TRBD1. The CDR3 is 16 amino acids. The V gene end was trimmed by 5 bases and the J gene end by 6 bases; junction bases not matched to a gene: 15. The V gene's germline CDR1 is MDHEN and CDR2 SYDVKM. CDR3 DNA: TGTGCCAGCAGTCAACCTAGGGACAGCCTCGCGGCTGAAGCTTTCTTT. This gives the protein CASSQPRDSLAAEAFF.

In this sample, this clone turned up once. The chain couples TRBV2 to TRBJ2-5, with D tentatively TRBD1 (6 bases). This CDR3 comprises 15 residues. The V gene lost 2 bases and the J gene lost 6 bases, with 16 bases spanning the gap. Germline V gives CDR1 SNHLY, CDR2 FYNNEI. The CDR3 loop reads CASSEFRGRGQTQYF. CDR3 bases: TGTGCCAGCAGTGAATTCAGGGGACGGGGCCAGACCCAGTACTTC.

The CDR3 protein is CASSPDRGFVGTNEKLFF. CDR3 DNA sequence: TGTGCCAGCAGCCCGGACAGGGGGTTTGTGGGAACTAATGAAAAACTGTTTTTT. The chain has TRBV7-8 and TRBJ1-4; 10 nucleotides match TRBD1. Germline CDR1 reads SGHVS; CDR2 reads FQNEAQ. The CDR3 is 18 residues long. The ends lost 5 bases at V and 1 base at J; junction bases unmatched: 10.

The rearrangement links TRBV28 to TRBJ1-5; TRBD1 agrees at 8 bases. The CDR3 totals 14 residues. Germline V lookup: CDR1 MDHEN, CDR2 SYDVKM. V was clipped by 6 bases and J by 6 bases; unmatched bases: 7. CDR3 sequence reads: CASSYGQGRQPQHF. The CDR3, as DNA: TGTGCCAGCAGCTACGGACAGGGTCGTCAGCCCCAGCATTTT. Drawing the rest from reference TRBV28 and TRBJ1-5, the complete variable domain is DVKVTQSSRYLVKRTGEKVFLECVQDMDHENMFWYRQDPGLGLRLIYFSYDVKMKEKGDIPEGYSVSREKKERFSLILESASTNQTSMYLCASSYGQGRQPQHFGDGTRLSIL.

The chain combines TRBV19 with TRBJ1-2; maybe TRBD1 (5 bases). This CDR3 region has 14 residues. V was trimmed by 5 bases and J by 10 bases, leaving 20 bases between them. CDR1 and CDR2 from the germline V gene are LNHDA and SQIVND (reference sequence). This chain's CDR3 is CASSPTRRGNAYTF. CDR3 in DNA: TGTGCCAGTAGTCCCACACGGCGGGGGAACGCCTACACCTTC.

This rearrangement joins TRBV5-6 to TRBJ2-2; 12 nucleotides line up with TRBD1. The germline V gene encodes CDR1 SGHDT and CDR2 YYEEEE. V shed 4 bases and J 7 bases; nucleotides not matched to a gene: 5. The CDR3 has 15 residues. The CDR3 is CASSGGQGAIGELFF. The CDR3 coding sequence is TGTGCCAGCAGCGGGGGACAGGGGGCCATCGGGGAGCTGTTTTTT.

V gene TRBV4-1 combines with J gene TRBJ1-6; 8 bases are a match to TRBD1. CDR1 is MGHRA and CDR2 is YSYEKL in the germline V gene. CDR3 length: 14 residues. V shed 2 bases and J 11 bases; nucleotides not matched to a gene: 5. As DNA, the CDR3 is TGCGCCAGCAGCCAACAGACAGGGGCCGCACCCCTCCACTTT. Amino acid sequence: CASSQQTGAAPLHF.

The chain joins TRBV7-6 to TRBJ1-6, with 9 bases matching TRBD1. Germline V gives CDR1 SGHVS, CDR2 FNYEAQ. Trimming took 4 bases from V and 7 from J; bases not matched to a gene: 5. This CDR3 is built from 15 residues. The DNA for the CDR3 is TGTGCCAGCAGCTCAGGACAGGGGCTGAATTCACCCCTCCACTTT. This codes for CASSSGQGLNSPLHF.

The V gene is TRBV5-4, the J gene TRBJ2-5; 7 bases align to TRBD2. The CDR3 length is 14 residues. Germline trimming cut 0 bases from V and 4 bases from J; bases unmatched to any gene: 3. Germline V CDR1 and CDR2: SGHNT, YYREEE (reference sequence). In DNA form, the CDR3 reads TGTGCCAGCAGCTTGGCGGCTAGCGGAGAGACCCAGTACTTC. This codes for CASSLAASGETQYF.

The chain employs TRBV7-9 and TRBJ1-5, with D hard to call. Germline assignment: CDR1 SEHNR and CDR2 FQNEAQ (reference sequence). Trimming removed 6 bases from V and 5 bases from J, with 14 bases in between. This CDR3 is 14 amino acids long. The CDR3 region has the DNA TGTGCCAGCAGTGAGGATCGAATGGATCAGCCCCAGCATTTT. Translating gives CASSEDRMDQPQHF.

The chain recombines TRBV27 with TRBJ2-3; 8 nucleotides agree with TRBD2. V shed 7 bases and J 2 bases; nucleotides not matched to a gene: 8. This CDR3 region has 15 residues. Germline assignment: CDR1 MNHEY and CDR2 SMNVEV (reference sequence). CDR3 loop: CASMSGRVFTDTQYF. The CDR3 DNA reads TGTGCCAGCATGTCCGGGAGGGTCTTCACAGATACGCAGTATTTT.

The chain joins TRBV10-3 to TRBJ2-7, with 7 positions matching TRBD1. V was pared by 6 bases and J by 2 bases, with 4 bases of the junction left unmatched. This CDR3 is built from 13 residues. Per the germline V gene, CDR1 is ENHRY and CDR2 is SYGVKD. In DNA, the CDR3 is TGTGCCATCAGCACAGGGGTGGCCTACGAGCAGTACTTC. It is translated as CAISTGVAYEQYF.

Within the sample, this clone is medium-sized. This sequence joins TRBV4-2 and TRBJ2-3, with 10 bases aligning to TRBD2. The CDR3 covers 16 residues. V lost 1 base, J lost 4 bases, and 5 bases stayed unmatched. Looked up from germline, CDR1 is LGHNA and CDR2 is YNFKEQ. This CDR3 is CASSQVAGGGADTQYF. CDR3 DNA: TGTGCCAGCAGCCAAGTAGCGGGAGGAGGGGCAGATACGCAGTATTTT.

V gene TRBV11-2 combines with J gene TRBJ2-5; D unclear. The J call may be mistaken, given a closer DNA end match to TRBJ2-7. This CDR3 has 11 residues. Per the germline V gene, CDR1 is SGHAT and CDR2 is FQNNGV. In nucleotides, the CDR3 is TGTGCCAGCAGCTTCGACTACGAGCAGTACTTC. This gives the protein CASSFDYEQYF.

The V call is TRBV13, the J call TRBJ2-1; 9 bases fit TRBD1. The CDR3 consists of 17 residues. The germline V gene has CDR1 PRHDT and CDR2 FYEKMQ (reference sequence). Losses at the gene ends were 2 bases for V and 7 bases for J; bases not matched to a gene: 12. The CDR3 DNA sequence: TGTGCCAGCAGCTTACCCCCCCGGGACAGGGTGATGAATGAGCAGTTCTTC. Its protein is CASSLPPRDRVMNEQFF.

This chain uses TRBV28 with TRBJ2-7; 8 bases line up with TRBD1. The CDR3 runs to 15 residues. Losses at the gene ends were 8 bases for V and 5 bases for J; bases not matched to a gene: 14. The germline V gene encodes CDR1 MDHEN and CDR2 SYDVKM. Here the CDR3 reads CASGTPAQGANEQYF. The DNA of the CDR3 is TGTGCCAGCGGAACCCCGGCCCAGGGGGCCAACGAGCAGTACTTC.

The J gene is TRBJ2-2, the V gene TRBV29-1; a weak D match, TRBD2 (7 bases). The germline V and J ends were trimmed by 4 bases and 2 bases, with 8 bases remaining between them. The CDR3 has 13 amino acids. Looked up from germline, CDR1 is SQVTM and CDR2 is ANQGSEA. This chain's CDR3 is CSVGGGNTGELFF. Here the CDR3 DNA reads TGCAGCGTTGGGGGGGGCAACACCGGGGAGCTGTTTTTT.

This chain joins TRBV6-5 and TRBJ2-1, with TRBD2 as a possible D gene (6 bases). V lost 0 bases to trimming and J lost 4 bases, with 13 bases between them. This CDR3 spans 16 amino acids. In germline, CDR1 is MNHEY, CDR2 SVGAGI. This CDR3 reads CASSYSDSGSYNEQFF. CDR3 nucleotides: TGTGCCAGCAGTTACTCGGATAGCGGTTCTTACAATGAGCAGTTCTTC.

The chain couples TRBV13 to TRBJ1-1; the D gene is possibly TRBD1 (6 bases). The CDR3 is made up of 15 amino acids. The germline V and J ends were trimmed by 5 bases and 1 base, with 14 bases remaining between them. Germline V gene lookup returns CDR1 PRHDT and CDR2 FYEKMQ (reference sequence). The CDR3 bases are TGTGCCAGCAGCATCCGGGGGGGCAGGAACACTGAAGCTTTCTTT. Its translation: CASSIRGGRNTEAFF.

This clone is judged medium-sized. The chain employs TRBV4-1 and TRBJ2-1; 9 nucleotides align to TRBD2. After removal of 0 bases from V and 6 bases from J, the junction contained 15 bases not matched to a gene. Germline V CDR1 and CDR2: MGHRA, YSYEKL. The CDR3 extends over 19 amino acids. CDR3 sequence (DNA): TGCGCCAGCAGCCAAGATGAGGGTAGCGGGGGCCTGAGGTCCAATGAGCAGTTCTTC. Its translation: CASSQDEGSGGLRSNEQFF.

V gene TRBV5-4 combines with J gene TRBJ1-2, with a possible D match to TRBD1 (6 bases). This CDR3 is built from 14 residues. Germline V CDR1 and CDR2: SGHNT, YYREEE (reference sequence). V was shortened by 0 bases and J by 4 bases, with 10 bases between the two germline ends. The CDR3 nucleotides are TGTGCCAGCAGCTTGGGGGGGCAGGCCTATGGCTACACCTTC. It specifies CASSLGGQAYGYTF.

This clone was seen a handful of times. The V call is TRBV30, the J call TRBJ2-3; D not resolved. In germline, CDR1 is GTSNPN, CDR2 SVGIG (reference sequence). The CDR3 is 15 amino acids. The ends were cut back, 2 bases at V and 1 base at J, with 13 bases in the middle. The CDR3 DNA is TGTGCCTGGAGTTTCGGTGGCGGAGGCACAGATACGCAGTATTTT. This gives the protein CAWSFGGGGTDTQYF.

V and J are TRBV5-1 and TRBJ2-5; D possibly corresponds to TRBD2 (5 bases). This CDR3 region has 13 residues. V was pared by 1 base and J by 3 bases, with 7 bases between. Per the germline V gene, CDR1 is SGHRS and CDR2 is YFSETQ. This CDR3 is CASSLFGEETQYF. In DNA, the CDR3 is TGCGCCAGCAGCTTGTTCGGGGAAGAGACCCAGTACTTC.

The V and J genes are TRBV6-1 and TRBJ1-4; possibly TRBD1 for D (5 bases). Germline loops: CDR1 MNHNS, CDR2 SASEGT. The CDR3 is made up of 19 amino acids. Trimming left V 0 bases short and J 6 bases short, with 23 bases between. The DNA of the CDR3 is TGTGCCAGCAGTGAAGCAGGGGCAGCCGATCAAGCTCTGCATGAAAAACTGTTTTTT. Encoded protein: CASSEAGAADQALHEKLFF.

V and J are TRBV28 and TRBJ1-2, with D possibly matching TRBD1 (6 bases). The germline gives CDR1 MDHEN, CDR2 SYDVKM. The CDR3 covers 16 residues. Trimming shortened V by 5 bases and J by 4 bases, and 20 bases separated the two germline ends. The chain's CDR3 is CASSPSGGGLGYGYTF. CDR3 DNA sequence: TGTGCCAGCAGTCCTTCGGGGGGGGGCTTGGGCTATGGCTACACCTTC.

This clone was detected only a few times. The chain links TRBV30 to TRBJ1-4; D not certain. The V end was cut by 1 base, the J end by 4 bases, with 10 bases between. The CDR3 totals 14 residues. Germline V gene sequence: CDR1 GTSNPN, CDR2 SVGIG (reference sequence). The CDR3 DNA sequence: TGTGCCTGGAGTGCGACAATAAATAATGAAAAACTGTTTTTT. Protein sequence: CAWSATINNEKLFF.

This chain joins TRBV29-1 and TRBJ1-2; possibly TRBD1 for D (6 bases). CDR3 length: 14 residues. Trimming removed 3 bases at V and 4 bases at J, with 15 bases between. CDR1 is SQVTM and CDR2 is ANQGSEA in the germline V gene. CDR3 loop: CSVEDRDGPYGYTF. The CDR3 DNA follows: TGCAGCGTTGAGGACAGAGACGGTCCCTATGGCTACACCTTC.